The 26 T cell receptor beta chains listed next were all sequenced from one sample in a study of cytomegalovirus exposure and HLA in healthy donors. 60 Vbeta and 13 Jbeta primers were used in PCR. TCRdb keeps only in-frame clones here, not all; method: immunoSEQ multiplex PCR. Of some 89,000 clones in the sample, around 71% were seen once. The sequencing sample was made of PBMCs. These receptors were collected from a man between 60 and 70 years old in good health and CMV-seronegative.

The sample holds a few counts of this clone. The chain joins TRBV2 to TRBJ2-4; 9 positions match TRBD2. CDR3 length: 14 residues. J was trimmed by 6 bases and V by 5 bases; bases with no gene match: 5. Per the germline V gene, CDR1 is SNHLY and CDR2 is FYNNEI. As DNA, the CDR3 is TGTGCCAGCAGTTTAGCGGGAGACTCAAACATTCAGTACTTC. Protein product: CASSLAGDSNIQYF.

The chain employs TRBV4-1 and TRBJ2-3; 9 bases map to TRBD1. V was pared by 3 bases and J by 4 bases, with 5 bases of the junction left unmatched. The CDR3 extends over 15 amino acids. In germline, CDR1 is MGHRA, CDR2 YSYEKL. The CDR3 nucleotides are TGCGCCAGCAGCCACGGACAGGGGCCCCCAGATACGCAGTATTTT. It is translated as CASSHGQGPPDTQYF.

The DNA of the CDR3 is TGCGCCAGCAGCTTTAGCGGGACCGGGGAGCTGTTTTTT. Translation: CASSFSGTGELFF. The rearrangement links TRBV5-1 to TRBJ2-2; TRBD2 matches 7 bases. Germline CDR1 and CDR2: SGHRS and YFSETQ. The CDR3 runs to 13 residues. The trim removed 2 bases at V and 5 bases at J, leaving 0 bases unmatched.

The V gene is TRBV29-1, the J gene TRBJ2-3; tentative D call: TRBD1 (6 bases). CDR3 length: 15 amino acids. With 4 bases removed from V and 0 bases from J, the gap between germline ends came to 14 bases. In germline, CDR1 is SQVTM, CDR2 ANQGSEA. CDR3: CSVAPGDLSTDTQYF. In DNA form, the CDR3 reads TGCAGCGTTGCCCCAGGGGACCTTAGCACAGATACGCAGTATTTT.

This chain links TRBV14 with TRBJ2-1; D unclear. In germline, CDR1 is SGHDN, CDR2 FVKESK. The CDR3 covers 15 residues. Between the trimmed V and J ends, which lost 4 bases and 0 bases, there was a span of 10 bases. CDR3 sequence reads: CASSLLMSSYNEQFF. CDR3 sequence (DNA): TGTGCCAGCAGCCTCCTTATGAGCTCCTACAATGAGCAGTTCTTC.

The chain links TRBV5-1 to TRBJ1-3; weak D call: TRBD1 (5 bases). CDR1 is SGHRS and CDR2 is YFSETQ in the germline V gene. The CDR3 is 15 residues long. Trimming left V 0 bases short and J 3 bases short, with 10 bases between. CDR3 residues: CASSLADSIGNTIYF. Here the CDR3 DNA reads TGCGCCAGCAGCTTGGCCGACAGTATTGGAAACACCATATATTTT.

This rearrangement joins TRBV19 to TRBJ2-5; the match to TRBD1 covers 8 bases. TRBJ2-7 matches the DNA end more closely, so the J call is doubtful. Germline CDR1 reads LNHDA; CDR2 reads SQIVND (reference sequence). This CDR3 region has 14 residues. The CDR3 region is CASTTRDRPDEQYF. In DNA, the CDR3 is TGTGCCAGTACTACCCGGGACAGGCCAGACGAGCAGTACTTC.

The chain combines TRBV7-2 with TRBJ1-5, with a tentative D call TRBD1 (6 bases). The CDR3 runs 14 residues. CDR1 and CDR2 (germline): SGHTA, FQGNSA. V shed 5 bases and J shed 0 bases, with 8 bases lying between them. In DNA, the CDR3 is TGTGCCAGCAGCCAGGGGTTTAGCAATCAGCCCCAGCATTTT. This codes for CASSQGFSNQPQHF.

The gene calls are TRBV5-6 and TRBJ1-1; no firm D call. Trimming removed 0 bases at V and 0 bases at J, with 3 bases between. This CDR3 is built from 13 residues. CDR1 SGHDT and CDR2 YYEEEE come from the germline V gene. The DNA for the CDR3 is TGTGCCAGCAGCTTGGACTTGAACACTGAAGCTTTCTTT. Amino acids: CASSLDLNTEAFF.

The chain has TRBV19 and TRBJ1-4; D unclear. CDR3 length: 15 residues. V lost 3 bases and J 5 bases, leaving 13 bases between the germline ends. Germline loops: CDR1 LNHDA, CDR2 SQIVND (reference sequence). CDR3 amino acids: CASSINPGVNEKLFF. For the CDR3, the DNA is TGTGCCAGTAGTATTAATCCGGGAGTAAATGAAAAACTGTTTTTT.

The V and J genes are TRBV28 and TRBJ2-7; TRBD2 is a possible D gene (5 bases). V shed 0 bases and J shed 6 bases, with 9 bases lying between them. CDR3 length: 13 residues. Germline CDR1 and CDR2: MDHEN and SYDVKM. The CDR3: CASSLWDRGEQYF. The CDR3 region has the DNA TGTGCCAGCAGTTTATGGGACCGGGGCGAGCAGTACTTC.

This clone was seen a few times. The chain joins TRBV27 to TRBJ1-5; the D is unclear. Germline CDR1 reads MNHEY; CDR2 reads SMNVEV (reference sequence). This CDR3 has 18 amino acids. Trimming took off 5 bases at V and 2 bases at J, with 22 bases between the two ends. CDR3 in DNA: TGTGCCAGCAGTCCGTCCGCGGCGGGCCTATTGGGCAATCAGCCCCAGCATTTT. Residues: CASSPSAAGLLGNQPQHF.

The rearrangement links TRBV9 to TRBJ2-1, with TRBD2 identical over 10 bases. This CDR3 has 14 residues. Trimming cost V 4 bases and J 7 bases; bases outside gene matches: 5. Germline values: CDR1 SGDLS, CDR2 YYNGEE. CDR3: CASSLSGRWNEQFF. The DNA of the CDR3 is TGTGCCAGCAGCCTTAGCGGGAGGTGGAATGAGCAGTTCTTC.

This clone showed up just a few times. This chain uses TRBV4-2 with TRBJ2-3, with no clear D. V was pared by 1 base and J by 0 bases, with 8 bases between. The CDR3 is made up of 15 amino acids. Germline CDR1 LGHNA, CDR2 YNFKEQ. The CDR3 reads CASSQVAASTDTQYF. The CDR3 nucleotides read TGTGCCAGCAGCCAAGTCGCGGCCAGCACAGATACGCAGTATTTT.

This clone has more than one count but fewer than ten. J is TRBJ2-1 and V is TRBV29-1; 9 nucleotides align to TRBD1. The CDR3 extends over 14 amino acids. V lost 5 bases, J lost 8 bases, and 10 bases stayed unmatched. CDR1 is SQVTM and CDR2 is ANQGSEA in the germline V gene. The CDR3 coding sequence is TGCAGCGTTCAAAGGGGACAGGGTGGGGATGAGCAGTTCTTC. Encoded protein: CSVQRGQGGDEQFF.

The V call is TRBV4-1, the J call TRBJ2-1, with 7 bases lining up with TRBD2. The CDR3 has 18 amino acids. The V and J ends lost 4 bases and 1 base, in that order; junction bases with no gene match: 13. Looked up from germline, CDR1 is MGHRA and CDR2 is YSYEKL. The DNA of the CDR3 is TGCGCCAGCAGCCGGGGGGGTAGCGGGTCTGGGTCCTACAATGAGCAGTTCTTC. This gives the protein CASSRGGSGSGSYNEQFF.

The V call is TRBV30, the J call TRBJ1-3, with D hard to call. Germline V gene lookup returns CDR1 GTSNPN and CDR2 SVGIG (reference sequence). The V gene lost 0 bases and the J gene lost 5 bases, with 11 bases spanning the gap. This CDR3 has 14 amino acids. CDR3 residues: CAWSVSAGRNTIYF. The CDR3 DNA is TGTGCCTGGAGTGTATCGGCAGGAAGAAACACCATATATTTT.

The chain links TRBV23-1 to TRBJ1-2, with D possibly being TRBD1 (5 bases). TRBV23-1 carries the ORF label, with uncertain function. The V gene lost 3 bases and the J gene lost 4 bases, with 6 bases spanning the gap. The CDR3 runs 12 residues. In DNA form, the CDR3 reads TGCGCCAGCAGTCACCAGGGCTATGGCTACACCTTC. Protein sequence: CASSHQGYGYTF.

The J gene is TRBJ2-5, the V gene TRBV5-6; 9 bases match TRBD2. The CDR3 has 16 amino acids. Germline assignment: CDR1 SGHDT and CDR2 YYEEEE. J gave up 3 bases and V 4 bases, and 10 bases lay outside the gene matches. CDR3 sequence (DNA): TGTGCCAGCAGCCCGAAAGGGCTAGCGGGGAAAGAGACCCAGTACTTC. It encodes CASSPKGLAGKETQYF.

This sequence joins TRBV25-1 and TRBJ2-2, with 9 positions matching TRBD1. The CDR3 consists of 14 residues. Germline V gives CDR1 MGHDK, CDR2 SYGVNS. The junction had 2 bases not matched to a gene; V was cut back by 5 bases and J by 4 bases. DNA of the CDR3: TGTGCCAGCAGTCCGGACAGGGGCACCGGGGAGCTGTTTTTT. Its translation is CASSPDRGTGELFF.

V is TRBV7-6 and J is TRBJ2-3; 9 bases are a match to TRBD1. The CDR3 contains 16 residues. CDR1 and CDR2 from the germline V gene are SGHVS and FNYEAQ. Unmatched junction bases numbered 9, after V lost 5 bases and J lost 3 bases. The chain's CDR3 is CASSPTGTGSTDTQYF. The CDR3 DNA reads as TGTGCCAGCAGCCCCACCGGGACAGGGAGTACAGATACGCAGTATTTT.

This clone was found once. The chain uses TRBV7-6 and TRBJ1-2; D perhaps matches TRBD1 (5 bases). Trimming shortened V by 5 bases and J by 7 bases, and 14 bases separated the two germline ends. The germline CDR1 and CDR2 sequences are SGHVS and FNYEAQ. There are 13 residues in the CDR3. DNA of the CDR3: TGTGCCAGCAGCAGTAGCCAGGGCGCTGGCTACACCTTC. Encoded protein: CASSSSQGAGYTF.

The CDR3 bases are TGTGCCAGCACCCAGACTGGCCCCACAGATACGCAGTATTTT. Protein product: CASTQTGPTDTQYF. This sequence joins TRBV6-5 and TRBJ2-3; D unclear. The CDR3 is 14 residues long. Germline assignment: CDR1 MNHEY and CDR2 SVGAGI. V was trimmed by 7 bases and J by 2 bases, leaving 13 bases between them.

This chain uses TRBV6-4 with TRBJ2-5; possibly TRBD2 for D (7 bases). CDR3 length: 15 amino acids. Deletions cut 2 bases from V and 5 bases from J, with 15 bases between. The V gene's germline CDR1 is MRHNA and CDR2 SNTAGT. The chain's CDR3 is CASSDQAEGGETQYF. The CDR3 DNA reads as TGTGCCAGCAGTGACCAGGCGGAGGGGGGGGAGACCCAGTACTTC.

V is TRBV5-1 and J is TRBJ2-1; maybe TRBD2 (5 bases). The CDR3 spans 14 residues. Trimming pared 1 base from V and 4 bases from J, leaving 9 bases between. In germline, CDR1 is SGHRS, CDR2 YFSETQ. The CDR3 region has the DNA TGCGCCAGCAGCTTGAATAGCGAGTACAATGAGCAGTTCTTC. Translating it yields CASSLNSEYNEQFF.

The genes are TRBV7-2 and TRBJ1-6, with 10 bases lining up with TRBD1. This CDR3 comprises 15 residues. Losses at the gene ends were 1 base for V and 8 bases for J; bases not matched to a gene: 2. Germline V CDR1 and CDR2: SGHTA, FQGNSA. In nucleotides, the CDR3 is TGTGCCAGCAGCTTAGTGGGGACAGGGGATTCACCCCTCCACTTT. Translated, it gives CASSLVGTGDSPLHF.